This T cell receptor beta chain was profiled in a study of T-cell reconstitution after alpha-beta-depleted transplantation in children. Unique molecular identifiers featured in how the TCRbeta library was prepared. TCRdb reprocessed the PCR reads via MiXCR and lists one record per CDR3 protein. The sample consists of around 420,000 distinct CDR3 sequences, about 16% of them appearing once. The germline V gene has CDR1 SGHRS and CDR2 YFSETQ. V was shortened by 1 base and J by 0 bases, with 11 bases between the two germline ends. The CDR3 length is 17 residues. General study findings and limits: Fresh T-cell production supplied most of the T-cell counts and diversity seen one year after transplant. Some patients' high day-60 TCRbeta diversity was attributed to recipient cells surviving conditioning. Reported findings indicate that, about two months after transplant, alpha-beta T cells came from several hundred expanded clones, which were derived from non-depleted graft cells.

This clonotype was counted between two and nine times. Its antigen is currently unknown. This sequence joins TRBV5-1 and TRBJ2-6; D possibly matches TRBD1 or TRBD2 (5 bases each). The sequence was obtained from a boy under two years old who had a stem cell transplant for Wiskott-Aldrich syndrome, so the T cells may come from the graft donor. The sample in question was PBMCs, mostly from graft donor cells, obtained 360 days after TCRalphabeta/CD19-depleted stem cell transplant. The CDR3 loop is CASSLSEGPSGANVLTF. In nucleotides, the CDR3 is TGCGCCAGCAGCTTGAGCGAGGGGCCCTCTGGGGCCAACGTCCTGACTTTC.